A selection of T cell receptor beta chains follows, all from one sample in a study of fetal regulatory T cell absence and autoimmunity. Profiled with immunoSEQ multiplex PCR; TCRdb holds only in-frame clones, not every one. The top ten hold 1.5% to 2% of the sample, which has 85,000 to 100,000 clones, 72% seen once. The specimen was pancreas tissue. The receptors were gathered from a male donor with IPEX syndrome. Both conserved end residues are part of each CDR3. A D gene is named only where the DNA matches it firmly. Expanded clones are given a class, and other clones once, few, many or no size at all.

CDR3nt: TGTGCCAGCAGCTTAGGCGGGGGTACCTACAATGAGCAGTTCTTC; CDR3aa: CASSLGGGTYNEQFF; j_gene: TRBJ2-1; d_gene: TRBD2; abundance: .; v_gene: TRBV5-4
CDR3nt: TGCGCCAGCAGTGTTGGCTACACAGATACGCAGTATTTT; CDR3aa: CASSVGYTDTQYF; j_gene: TRBJ2-3; d_gene: .; abundance: .; v_gene: TRBV10-2
CDR3nt: TGTGCCATCAGGGACAGGGCGAACACCGGGGAGCTGTTTTTT; CDR3aa: CAIRDRANTGELFF; j_gene: TRBJ2-2; d_gene: TRBD1; abundance: .; v_gene: TRBV10-3
CDR3nt: TGTGCCAGCAGCTTCTGGACAGGGGCCGGCTACACCTTC; CDR3aa: CASSFWTGAGYTF; j_gene: TRBJ1-2; d_gene: TRBD1; abundance: few; v_gene: TRBV5-6
CDR3nt: TGTGCCAGCAGTTTCCGGGACAGGAACACTGAAGCTTTCTTT; CDR3aa: CASSFRDRNTEAFF; j_gene: TRBJ1-1; d_gene: TRBD1; abundance: .; v_gene: TRBV27
CDR3nt: TGTGCCAGCTCCCAAAGCGGGGGGGCAGCCGAGCAGTACTTC; CDR3aa: CASSQSGGAAEQYF; j_gene: TRBJ2-7; d_gene: TRBD2; abundance: few; v_gene: TRBV6-6
CDR3nt: TGTGCCACCAGCAGAGATTCCGCAGGTGGGACTAGAAAAATCTACGAGCAGTACTTC; CDR3aa: CATSRDSAGGTRKIYEQYF; j_gene: TRBJ2-7; d_gene: TRBD2; abundance: .; v_gene: TRBV15
CDR3nt: TGTGCCAGTAGTATTCTCCAGGTTAGCGGGGAGCTGTTTTTT; CDR3aa: CASSILQVSGELFF; j_gene: TRBJ2-2; d_gene: .; abundance: .; v_gene: TRBV19
CDR3nt: TGTGCCAGCAGCGTAGCGGGGGGGCCAGAGACCCAGTACTTC; CDR3aa: CASSVAGGPETQYF; j_gene: TRBJ2-5; d_gene: TRBD2; abundance: .; v_gene: TRBV9
CDR3nt: TGCGCCAGCAGCCAAGACATAATGAACACTGAAGCTTTCTTT; CDR3aa: CASSQDIMNTEAFF; j_gene: TRBJ1-1; d_gene: .; abundance: .; v_gene: TRBV4-3
CDR3nt: TGTGCCAGCAGCTTAGGACAATTGAACACTGAAGCTTTCTTT; CDR3aa: CASSLGQLNTEAFF; j_gene: TRBJ1-1; d_gene: .; abundance: .; v_gene: TRBV11-3
CDR3nt: TGTGCCAGCAGCCTGCACGGAGAAAAACTGTTTTTT; CDR3aa: CASSLHGEKLFF; j_gene: TRBJ1-4; d_gene: .; abundance: .; v_gene: TRBV27
CDR3nt: TGTGCCAGCAGATCCCCCGAAGGCTTTAACTATGGCTACACCTTC; CDR3aa: CASRSPEGFNYGYTF; j_gene: TRBJ1-2; d_gene: .; abundance: .; v_gene: TRBV7-9
CDR3nt: TGTGCCAGTAGTCGCTCGGGACAGGCCAGCTCCTACGAGCAGTACTTC; CDR3aa: CASSRSGQASSYEQYF; j_gene: TRBJ2-7; d_gene: TRBD1; abundance: few; v_gene: TRBV19
CDR3nt: TGCGCCAGCAGTGAAAAGCTTGGAGAGACCCAGTACTTC; CDR3aa: CASSEKLGETQYF; j_gene: TRBJ2-5; d_gene: .; abundance: few; v_gene: TRBV10-1
CDR3nt: TGTGCTAGTGCGGGAAACTCCTACAATGAGCAGTTCTTC; CDR3aa: CASAGNSYNEQFF; j_gene: TRBJ2-1; d_gene: .; abundance: .; v_gene: TRBV12-5
CDR3nt: TGTGCCATCAGTGGGACGGTTCAAGAGACCCAGTACTTC; CDR3aa: CAISGTVQETQYF; j_gene: TRBJ2-5; d_gene: .; abundance: .; v_gene: TRBV10-3
CDR3nt: TGTGCCAGCAGTTGGGACAGGGACTACGAGCAGTACTTC; CDR3aa: CASSWDRDYEQYF; j_gene: TRBJ2-7; d_gene: TRBD1; abundance: few; v_gene: TRBV27
CDR3nt: TGCGCCAGCAGCCAAGAGGACAAAACCTACGAGCAGTACTTC; CDR3aa: CASSQEDKTYEQYF; j_gene: TRBJ2-7; d_gene: .; abundance: .; v_gene: TRBV4-1
CDR3nt: TGTGCTAGTGGTTTGGTACGGGGGAGTCATGAAAAACTGTTTTTT; CDR3aa: CASGLVRGSHEKLFF; j_gene: TRBJ1-4; d_gene: .; abundance: once; v_gene: TRBV12-5
CDR3nt: TGCGCCAGCAGCCCCCTACCTGGGACAGGGACGGTTGGCTACACCTTC; CDR3aa: CASSPLPGTGTVGYTF; j_gene: TRBJ1-2; d_gene: TRBD1; abundance: .; v_gene: TRBV4-3
CDR3nt: TGTGCCAGCAGCTTGGGTCGGACAGGGCGCTGGGAGCAGTACTTC; CDR3aa: CASSLGRTGRWEQYF; j_gene: TRBJ2-7; d_gene: TRBD1; abundance: .; v_gene: TRBV13
CDR3nt: TGCGCCAGCAGCGCCAGACAGAACGAGCAGTACTTC; CDR3aa: CASSARQNEQYF; j_gene: TRBJ2-7; d_gene: .; abundance: many; v_gene: TRBV4-1
CDR3nt: TGTGCCAGTAGACTAGCGATCTCCTACAATGAGCAGTTCTTC; CDR3aa: CASRLAISYNEQFF; j_gene: TRBJ2-1; d_gene: TRBD2; abundance: .; v_gene: TRBV19
CDR3nt: TGTGCCAGCAGATCCCTTTTTTACGAGCAGTACTTC; CDR3aa: CASRSLFYEQYF; j_gene: TRBJ2-7; d_gene: .; abundance: .; v_gene: TRBV2
CDR3nt: TGCGCCAGCAGCTTGGACAGGGCCAAAAACATTCAGTACTTC; CDR3aa: CASSLDRAKNIQYF; j_gene: TRBJ2-4; d_gene: .; abundance: .; v_gene: TRBV5-1
CDR3nt: TGCGCCAGCAGCCAAGAATCACAGGGAACGGGTCAGCCCCAGCATTTT; CDR3aa: CASSQESQGTGQPQHF; j_gene: TRBJ1-5; d_gene: .; abundance: once; v_gene: TRBV4-1
CDR3nt: TGTGCCATGGCCTCGGGACCCACATTCTACGAGCAGTACTTC; CDR3aa: CAMASGPTFYEQYF; j_gene: TRBJ2-7; d_gene: .; abundance: few; v_gene: TRBV10-3
CDR3nt: TGCGCCAGCAGTGATTCGGACAGGGGGCCGGAGACCCAGTACTTC; CDR3aa: CASSDSDRGPETQYF; j_gene: TRBJ2-5; d_gene: TRBD1; abundance: .; v_gene: TRBV10-1
CDR3nt: TGCGCCAGCAGCCCTCGACAGGGGGTGAGCACCGGGGAGCTGTTTTTT; CDR3aa: CASSPRQGVSTGELFF; j_gene: TRBJ2-2; d_gene: TRBD1; abundance: .; v_gene: TRBV5-1
CDR3nt: TGTGCCAGCAGTTTATCGACTAGGGGGACAGATACGCAGTATTTT; CDR3aa: CASSLSTRGTDTQYF; j_gene: TRBJ2-3; d_gene: .; abundance: .; v_gene: TRBV27
CDR3nt: TGTGCCTGGAGTGTAGGGGACGGCTACACCTTC; CDR3aa: CAWSVGDGYTF; j_gene: TRBJ1-2; d_gene: .; abundance: few; v_gene: TRBV30
CDR3nt: TGTGCCAGCTCACTAGGGGCCGGACAGGGTATGAACACTGAAGCTTTCTTT; CDR3aa: CASSLGAGQGMNTEAFF; j_gene: TRBJ1-1; d_gene: TRBD1; abundance: .; v_gene: TRBV18
CDR3nt: TGTGCCAGCAGCCCCGGCACAGGGAGTGAAAAACTGTTTTTT; CDR3aa: CASSPGTGSEKLFF; j_gene: TRBJ1-4; d_gene: .; abundance: .; v_gene: TRBV4-2
CDR3nt: TGTGCCAGCACCCTCTGGGCGGGAGCGAACACCGGGGAGCTGTTTTTT; CDR3aa: CASTLWAGANTGELFF; j_gene: TRBJ2-2; d_gene: TRBD2; abundance: .; v_gene: TRBV11-3
CDR3nt: TGTGCCAGCAGCTTGCCTAGCCTGAGGGAGCAGTACTTC; CDR3aa: CASSLPSLREQYF; j_gene: TRBJ2-7; d_gene: .; abundance: few; v_gene: TRBV11-2
CDR3nt: TGCGCCAGCAGCTTGGGACTAGCAGCTAGCACAGATACGCAGTATTTT; CDR3aa: CASSLGLAASTDTQYF; j_gene: TRBJ2-3; d_gene: TRBD2; abundance: .; v_gene: TRBV5-1
CDR3nt: TGTGCCAGCAGCTCACGGGGCCCCGGGGGGCAGTTCTTC; CDR3aa: CASSSRGPGGQFF; j_gene: TRBJ2-1; d_gene: .; abundance: .; v_gene: TRBV5-4
CDR3nt: TGTGCCAGCAGCTTAGCGGCTGGCTCCAAGCAGTTCTTC; CDR3aa: CASSLAAGSKQFF; j_gene: TRBJ2-1; d_gene: .; abundance: .; v_gene: TRBV11-2
CDR3nt: TGTGCCAGCAGTGCTTCGACAGGGATCTACAATGAGCAGTTCTTC; CDR3aa: CASSASTGIYNEQFF; j_gene: TRBJ2-1; d_gene: TRBD1; abundance: .; v_gene: TRBV2
CDR3nt: TGTGCCTTTACGACAGGGTTCTATGGCTACACCTTC; CDR3aa: CAFTTGFYGYTF; j_gene: TRBJ1-2; d_gene: TRBD1; abundance: .; v_gene: TRBV30